A single T cell receptor beta chain is shown here with its context. The antigen is undetermined. This sample was included in a study of T cells expressing NK-cell markers. Across the whole study: Sorted CD3+CD56+NKG2C+, CD3+CD56+NKG2C- and CD3+CD56-NKG2C+ T-cell subsets were beta-chain profiled.

Findings and caveats of the study: Researchers report these clonotypes also headed the CD3+CD56-NKG2C+ fraction in a few donors. Of CD8+ T cells, roughly 1.0-7.0% belonged to dominant NKG2C+ clonotypes in five to seven donors.

The authors made TCR beta cDNA libraries by 5'RACE template switching. This switching added a universal primer site and UMIs. TCRdb re-called the 5' RACE reads, yielding one record per CDR3 amino acid sequence without DNA. The sample includes roughly 380,000 distinct CDR3 sequences. This CDR3 is built from 12 residues. Germline V gene sequence: CDR1 DFQATT, CDR2 SNEGSKA (reference sequence). The sample was blood T cells: a sorted CD56 or NKG2C T cell subset, CD4+ or CD8+ T cells, or bulk PBMC T cells (not recorded which). This chain links TRBV20-1 with TRBJ2-5; TCRdb's D gene call, TRBD1, goes unchecked for lack of DNA. The source is a man aged 18-70 years in good health. CDR3 sequence reads: CSAEDRGWTQYF.